Below, 13 T cell receptor beta chains from the same sample are listed, as sequenced in a study of technical replicates of blood from a handful of donors. Sequenced by immunoSEQ multiplex PCR; TCRdb stores in-frame clones only, minus some. The sample contains 60,000 or so clones, about 83% of which appear only once. Sequencing was carried out using PBMCs. The receptor source for this set is a human donor in good health. Some clones in this sample may be carry-over from other donors' samples.

This clone was seen only once. The V gene is TRBV9, the J gene TRBJ2-7; TRBD1 might be the D (6 bases). Germline V gene data show CDR1 as SGDLS and CDR2 as YYNGEE. The V gene lost 4 bases and the J gene lost 3 bases, with 14 bases spanning the gap. This CDR3 has 14 amino acids. CDR3 in DNA: TGTGCCAGCAGCCCCCGGCCAGGGGACTACGAGCAGTACTTC. Residues: CASSPRPGDYEQYF.

The V gene is TRBV6-6, the J gene TRBJ2-5; D possibly corresponds to TRBD1 (6 bases). Per germline, CDR1 MNHNY and CDR2 SVGAGI (reference sequence). Trimming left V 7 bases short and J 2 bases short, with 17 bases between. This CDR3 is 15 amino acids long. CDR3 amino acids: CASTFTGTPQETQYF. The CDR3 DNA reads TGTGCCAGCACCTTTACCGGGACACCTCAAGAGACCCAGTACTTC.

This chain connects TRBV18 to TRBJ2-7, with D tentatively TRBD1 (6 bases). The V end lost 6 bases, the J end lost 7 bases, and 16 bases lay between the germline ends. The length of the CDR3 is 13 residues. CDR1 is KGHSH and CDR2 is LQKENI in the germline V gene. The CDR3 nucleotides read TGTGCCAGCTCCCCTACAGGGTACCCAGAGCAGTACTTC. Amino acid sequence: CASSPTGYPEQYF.

The J gene is TRBJ2-5, the V gene TRBV6-5; 8 bases align to TRBD2. Germline V CDR1 and CDR2: MNHEY, SVGAGI. There are 15 residues in the CDR3. The ends lost 7 bases at V and 7 bases at J; junction bases unmatched: 14. CDR3 DNA: TGTGCCAGCACCCCGGGGGGGACCTACGCTGTGACCCAGTACTTC. The encoded protein is CASTPGGTYAVTQYF.

V is TRBV5-6 and J is TRBJ1-2; 8 positions agree with TRBD1. From germline, CDR1 is SGHDT and CDR2 YYEEEE. This CDR3 comprises 15 residues. V was pared by 4 bases and J by 4 bases, with 9 bases of the junction left unmatched. Here the CDR3 DNA reads TGTGCCAGCAGCCCACCCGGGACAGGTATCTATGGCTACACCTTC. Amino acid sequence: CASSPPGTGIYGYTF.

J is TRBJ2-3 and V is TRBV27; 9 bases line up with TRBD2. Germline values: CDR1 MNHEY, CDR2 SMNVEV (reference sequence). J gave up 1 base and V 1 base, and 6 bases lay outside the gene matches. This CDR3 is 17 amino acids long. The DNA of the CDR3 is TGTGCCAGCAGTTTATTAGCGGGAGTGGTGGGCACAGATACGCAGTATTTT. Translation gives CASSLLAGVVGTDTQYF.

The chain is built from TRBV5-4 and TRBJ2-1, with no clear D. Germline-derived CDR1 and CDR2 are SGHNT and YYREEE (reference sequence). V was clipped by 0 bases and J by 0 bases, with 7 bases between them. This CDR3 contains 15 residues. In DNA form, the CDR3 reads TGTGCCAGCAGCTTGGACTGGAGCTCCTACAATGAGCAGTTCTTC. Its translation: CASSLDWSSYNEQFF.

The gene calls are TRBV18 and TRBJ1-5; tentative D call: TRBD1 (5 bases). This CDR3 is 14 amino acids long. With 6 bases removed from V and 3 bases from J, the gap between germline ends came to 12 bases. The germline gives CDR1 KGHSH, CDR2 LQKENI. The CDR3 is CASSGDRSNQPQHF. In nucleotides, the CDR3 is TGTGCCAGCTCGGGCGACAGATCCAATCAGCCCCAGCATTTT. Together with reference TRBV18 and TRBJ1-5, the CDR3 gives the full variable domain: NAGVMQNPRHLVRRRGQEARLRCSPMKGHSHVYWYRQLPEEGLKFMVYLQKENIIDESGMPKERFSAEFPKEGPSILRIQQVVRGDSAAYFCASSGDRSNQPQHFGDGTRLSIL.

The V call is TRBV9, the J call TRBJ1-4; D call uncertain. This CDR3 has 17 residues. The germline gives CDR1 SGDLS, CDR2 YYNGEE. The ends were cut back, 4 bases at V and 8 bases at J, with 24 bases in the middle. The CDR3 is CASSPSNNGGLGEKLFF. The CDR3, as DNA: TGTGCCAGCAGCCCTAGTAACAACGGAGGGCTCGGAGAAAAACTGTTTTTT.

The gene calls are TRBV5-1 and TRBJ2-7; D gene ambiguous. V lost 0 bases and J 0 bases, leaving 7 bases between the germline ends. The germline gives CDR1 SGHRS, CDR2 YFSETQ. This CDR3 has 14 amino acids. CDR3 coding DNA: TGCGCCAGCAGCTTGGACAGTGTCTCCTACGAGCAGTACTTC. Its translation: CASSLDSVSYEQYF.

The sample holds a few counts of this clone. The rearrangement joins TRBV7-6 to TRBJ2-5, with 14 bases fitting TRBD2. The V gene end was trimmed by 2 bases and the J gene end by 5 bases; junction bases not matched to a gene: 4. CDR3 size: 16 residues. Germline V gene data show CDR1 as SGHVS and CDR2 as FNYEAQ. CDR3 nucleotides: TGTGCCAGCAGCTTACGGGGACTAGCGGGAGCGGAGACCCAGTACTTC. It codes for CASSLRGLAGAETQYF.

V is TRBV7-6 and J is TRBJ2-3; tentative D call: TRBD1 (6 bases). Germline V gene sequence: CDR1 SGHVS, CDR2 FNYEAQ. The CDR3 totals 14 residues. V was pared by 3 bases and J by 2 bases, with 9 bases between. CDR3 in amino acids: CASSLGQNTDTQYF. The CDR3, as DNA: TGTGCCAGCAGCTTGGGACAAAACACAGATACGCAGTATTTT.

This clone turned up a few times. This chain links TRBV29-1 with TRBJ1-5; 7 bases map to TRBD1. The V gene end was trimmed by 6 bases and the J gene end by 3 bases; junction bases not matched to a gene: 5. Germline loops: CDR1 SQVTM, CDR2 ANQGSEA. The CDR3 extends over 13 amino acids. CDR3 bases: TGCAGCGTACGGACAGGACTCAATCAGCCCCAGCATTTT. Its translation: CSVRTGLNQPQHF.